This TCR beta chain appears in the sequencing data of a study of naive and memory T cell subsets. Two oligonucleotides, mixed equimolar, formed the beta constant-region primer covering TRBC1 and TRBC2. One entry per CDR3 protein, called by TCRdb with MiXCR from the UMI-ligation and nested PCR reads. The sample has 130,000 to 150,000 distinct CDR3 sequences; approximately 15% are singletons. The length of the CDR3 is 16 residues. Germline CDR1 is SEHNR and CDR2 is FQNEAQ (reference sequence). V lost 5 bases, J lost 2 bases, and 9 bases stayed unmatched. The chain is built from TRBV7-9 and TRBJ2-7; 10 bases match TRBD1. The sequenced sample was naive CD4+ T cells from blood. The TCR originated in a human donor in good health. This chain's CDR3 is CASSPVWDRGTYEQYF. CDR3 bases: TGTGCCAGCAGCCCAGTGTGGGACAGGGGTACCTACGAGCAGTACTTC.